This TCR beta chain is drawn from a study of blood T cell repertoires in COVID-19. In the study overall: Sites across the United States, Italy and Spain contributed samples from acute and convalescent COVID-19.

The table came from immunoSEQ multiplex PCR; TCRdb's copy has only in-frame clones and leaves some out. The data show 120,000 to 150,000 clones, around 84% seen once. The CDR3 length is 15 residues. The trim removed 0 bases at V and 7 bases at J, leaving 4 bases unmatched. Germline CDR1 and CDR2: MNHEY and SVGAGI. Participants were aged about 18 to 95 years, lived in 20 to 30 US areas, and enrolled virtually. Participants were placed into cohorts based on the clinical history they reported. V is TRBV6-5 and J is TRBJ2-7; 12 bases are shared with TRBD1. Sample: PBMCs or T cells enriched from blood (not recorded which). This clonotype originated in a woman aged 45-65 years who had been exposed to COVID-19. The CDR3: CASSYSGQGAGEQYF. The CDR3 DNA follows: TGTGCCAGCAGTTACTCGGGACAGGGGGCTGGTGAGCAGTACTTC.